The following is a TCR beta chain sequence with its context. Sequencing was performed with immunoSEQ multiplex PCR; in TCRdb, only in-frame clones are kept and a portion is missing. The sample has about 82,000 clones; 86% are singletons. This specimen comes from a study of OX40 agonist ivuxolimab in advanced cancers. The input for sequencing was CD4+ or CD8+ T cells sorted from blood, taken in a trial of the OX40 agonist ivuxolimab. The TCR sequence derives from an adult with an advanced solid tumor such as melanoma, head and neck, liver or kidney cancer.

The CDR3 region has the DNA TGTGCCAGCAGCTTAGAGGACACAGGAGGTTACACAACTAATGAAAAACTGTTTTTT. Protein: CASSLEDTGGYTTNEKLFF. The chain recombines TRBV7-6 with TRBJ1-4; D possibly corresponds to TRBD1 (5 bases). The CDR3 has 19 amino acids. The V and J ends lost 1 base and 0 bases respectively, with 18 bases between them. Germline CDR1 SGHVS, CDR2 FNYEAQ.